This T cell receptor (beta chain) was captured in a study of OX40 agonist ivuxolimab in advanced cancers. Points from the study as a whole: Dose levels from 0.1 to 3.0 mg/kg saw CD4+ and CD8+ blood T cells expand clonally by week 6.

Notes on this clone: The target antigen is unknown.

Between the trimmed V and J ends, which lost 0 bases and 7 bases, there was a span of 10 bases. Germline lookup yields CDR1 MNHEY and CDR2 SVGAGI. CDR3 length: 15 residues. This table comes from immunoSEQ multiplex PCR, and its TCRdb copy is limited to in-frame clones, with some not included. The sample lists approximately 50,000 clones, about 81% occurring once. This chain connects TRBV6-5 to TRBJ1-6, with a possible D match to TRBD1 (5 bases). The material sequenced was CD4+ or CD8+ T cells sorted from blood, taken in a trial of the OX40 agonist ivuxolimab. The clonotype was recovered from an adult with an advanced solid tumor such as melanoma, head and neck, liver or kidney cancer. The CDR3 DNA reads TGTGCCAGCAGTTACTCATCGCAGGGCAATTCACCCCTCCACTTT. Its translation is CASSYSSQGNSPLHF.